This entry lists 26 T cell receptor beta chains sequenced from one sample in a study of shared clonotypes between healthy human individuals (dated by TCRdb to 2018 to 2020). CD8 naive samples were CD45RO-negative cells positively selected for CCR7, giving a CD45RA+CCR7+ population that excluded TemRA cells. Library preparation employed the immunoSEQ multiplex PCR assay. TCRdb took this table from immuneACCESS and kept in-frame rearrangements with V and J called. Such tables lack part of the clones; where checked against another copy, unresolved V genes explain under half of the gap, and the rest is unexplained. The sample includes a few million clones, with 93% observed a single time. Approximately 1.7% of the sample rests with the top ten. Sequenced: naive CD8+ T cells from PBMCs. Explained via the paper, the cell subset or site label denotes: CD45RA+CCR7+. The receptors were gathered from a man between 18 and 29 years old in good health. Some clones in this sample may be carry-over from other donors' samples.

This clone was found once. The chain employs TRBV5-8 and TRBJ1-5; 9 bases fit TRBD1. Germline assignment: CDR1 SGHTS and CDR2 YDEGEE. J gave up 8 bases and V 4 bases, and 4 bases lay outside the gene matches. The CDR3 is 13 residues long. The CDR3 loop is CASSPGQGKPQHF. CDR3 bases: TGTGCCAGCAGCCCGGGACAGGGAAAGCCCCAGCATTTT.

The CDR3 protein is CASSQSTDTQYF. The CDR3, as DNA: TGTGCCAGCAGCCAGAGCACAGATACGCAGTATTTT. V usage is TRBV13 and J usage is TRBJ2-3; no firm D call. The CDR3 is 12 amino acids. Germline V gives CDR1 PRHDT, CDR2 FYEKMQ (reference sequence). Deletions cut 5 bases from V and 0 bases from J, with 3 bases between. The entire variable domain, with the rest obtained from reference TRBV13 and TRBJ2-3, is as follows: AAGVIQSPRHLIKEKRETATLKCYPIPRHDTVYWYQQGPGQDPQFLISFYEKMQSDKGSIPDRFSAQQFSDYHSELNMSSLELGDSALYFCASSQSTDTQYFGPGTRLTVL.

This chain connects TRBV15 to TRBJ1-2; 8 bases align to TRBD1. CDR1 and CDR2 from the germline V gene are LNHNV and YYDKDF (reference sequence). The trim removed 0 bases at V and 3 bases at J, leaving 6 bases unmatched. The CDR3 totals 16 residues. The CDR3 loop is CATSRDYQGADYGYTF. The CDR3 DNA follows: TGTGCCACCAGCAGAGATTATCAGGGGGCGGACTATGGCTACACCTTC.

This sequence joins TRBV7-9 and TRBJ2-2; 7 bases map to TRBD1. CDR1 SEHNR and CDR2 FQNEAQ come from the germline V gene (reference sequence). V was pared by 6 bases and J by 5 bases, with 12 bases of the junction left unmatched. The CDR3 consists of 16 residues. CDR3 sequence (DNA): TGTGCCAGCAGAGGGGGCCAAAAGAGTAGTACCGGGGAGCTGTTTTTT. Translation gives CASRGGQKSSTGELFF. Full variable domain (outside the CDR3, taken from reference TRBV7-9 and TRBJ2-2): DTGVSQNPRHKITKRGQNVTFRCDPISEHNRLYWYRQTLGQGPEFLTYFQNEAQLEKSRLLSDRFSAERPKGSFSTLEIQRTEQGDSAMYLCASRGGQKSSTGELFFGEGSRLTVL.

This sequence joins TRBV7-9 and TRBJ2-1; 9 nucleotides align to TRBD2. With V trimmed by 3 bases and J by 10 bases, 7 bases remained unmatched. This CDR3 has 14 amino acids. In germline, CDR1 is SEHNR, CDR2 FQNEAQ (reference sequence). The CDR3 DNA is TGTGCCAGCAGCTTGTCTAGCGGGATTGAAGAGCAGTTCTTC. Its protein is CASSLSSGIEEQFF.

This clone has a single count. The sample has other DNA sequences that encode this CDR3 too. V and J are TRBV28 and TRBJ2-1; tentative D call: TRBD1 (6 bases). Deletions cut 10 bases from V and 4 bases from J, with 11 bases between. The CDR3 is 12 residues long. Germline-derived CDR1 and CDR2 are MDHEN and SYDVKM. For the CDR3, the DNA is TGTGCCACCGGAACAGGGTACAATGAGCAGTTCTTC. Amino acids: CATGTGYNEQFF.

This clone has just one count. The chain has TRBV5-8 and TRBJ2-1, with no clear D. V was cut by 5 bases and J by 2 bases, with 17 bases left in between. The CDR3 is 16 amino acids. Germline V gene lookup returns CDR1 SGHTS and CDR2 YDEGEE. In DNA form, the CDR3 reads TGTGCCAGCAGTTACGACGGAAACCCGCCCTACAATGAGCAGTTCTTC. This codes for CASSYDGNPPYNEQFF. The complete variable domain, with remaining parts taken from reference TRBV5-8 and TRBJ2-1, reads EAGVTQSPTHLIKTRGQQATLRCSPISGHTSVYWYQQALGLGLQFLLWYDEGEERNRGNFPPRFSGRQFPNYSSELNVNALELEDSALYLCASSYDGNPPYNEQFFGPGTRLTVL.

V gene TRBV4-2 combines with J gene TRBJ2-5; 9 nucleotides agree with TRBD2. The J call is uncertain, as TRBJ2-7 better fits the DNA end. The CDR3 covers 16 residues. Germline lookup yields CDR1 LGHNA and CDR2 YNFKEQ. CDR3: CASSQEISGSWVEQYF. The DNA for the CDR3 is TGTGCCAGCAGCCAAGAGATTAGCGGGAGTTGGGTCGAGCAGTACTTC.

V gene TRBV2 combines with J gene TRBJ2-7, with 11 bases aligning to TRBD2. J gave up 0 bases and V 0 bases, and 13 bases lay outside the gene matches. The CDR3 consists of 20 residues. Per the germline V gene, CDR1 is SNHLY and CDR2 is FYNNEI. CDR3 DNA sequence: TGTGCCAGCAGTGAAGCTTGGGGCGGACTAGCGGGCCAAGACTCCTACGAGCAGTACTTC. Translated, it gives CASSEAWGGLAGQDSYEQYF. The variable domain in full, with the rest retrieved from reference TRBV2 and TRBJ2-7, is EPEVTQTPSHQVTQMGQEVILRCVPISNHLYFYWYRQILGQKVEFLVSFYNNEISEKSEIFDDQFSVERPDGSNFTLKIRSTKLEDSAMYFCASSEAWGGLAGQDSYEQYFGPGTRLTVT.

The chain couples TRBV5-1 to TRBJ2-3; D might be TRBD1 or TRBD2, each matching 5 bases. The CDR3 consists of 16 residues. Germline V lookup: CDR1 SGHRS, CDR2 YFSETQ. V was pared by 0 bases and J by 2 bases, with 13 bases between. CDR3 loop: CASSLVGAPDTDTQYF. The DNA of the CDR3 is TGCGCCAGCAGCTTGGTCGGGGCGCCCGACACAGATACGCAGTATTTT.

This clone has just a few counts. The chain employs TRBV10-2 and TRBJ1-1; D not resolved. Trimming cost V 8 bases and J 1 base, with 11 bases left between them. CDR3 length equals 13 residues. Germline V gene data show CDR1 as WSHSY and CDR2 as SAAADI. CDR3 amino acids: CASASRTNTEAFF. The CDR3, as DNA: TGCGCCAGCGCGAGCAGGACGAACACTGAAGCTTTCTTT.

The chain carries TRBV19 and TRBJ2-1; no clear D. V lost 5 bases, J lost 8 bases, and 13 bases lay in between. CDR1 and CDR2 from the germline V gene are LNHDA and SQIVND (reference sequence). This CDR3 comprises 13 residues. CDR3 coding DNA: TGTGCCAGTAGTCCCCGGACGGAGCATGAGCAGTTCTTC. Amino acids: CASSPRTEHEQFF.

The V and J genes are TRBV19 and TRBJ2-7, with TRBD1 as a possible D gene (5 bases). Germline V lookup: CDR1 LNHDA, CDR2 SQIVND (reference sequence). Between the trimmed V and J ends, which lost 0 bases and 6 bases, there was a span of 18 bases. The CDR3 sequence is 16 residues long. The CDR3 here is CASSIDNGRVTGEQYF. DNA of the CDR3: TGTGCCAGTAGTATAGATAATGGCAGGGTGACGGGCGAGCAGTACTTC. The variable domain in full, completed from reference TRBV19 and TRBJ2-7, reads DGGITQSPKYLFRKEGQNVTLSCEQNLNHDAMYWYRQDPGQGLRLIYYSQIVNDFQKGDIAEGYSVSREKKESFPLTVTSAQKNPTAFYLCASSIDNGRVTGEQYFGPGTRLTVT.

The chain carries TRBV11-3 and TRBJ1-1; possibly TRBD1 for D (6 bases). The V gene's germline CDR1 is SGHNT and CDR2 YENEEA. V was trimmed by 1 base and J by 1 base, leaving 10 bases between them. The CDR3 loop spans 15 amino acids. As DNA, the CDR3 is TGTGCCAGCAGCTTAGGACGGGGGCAGAACACTGAAGCTTTCTTT. It specifies CASSLGRGQNTEAFF.

The chain uses TRBV7-6 and TRBJ2-1, with TRBD2 matching 10 bases. After removal of 5 bases from V and 6 bases from J, the junction contained 4 bases not matched to a gene. CDR1 and CDR2 (germline): SGHVS, FNYEAQ. This CDR3 has 14 residues. The CDR3 nucleotides read TGTGCCAGCAGCCTTATAGCGGGAGGCAATGAGCAGTTCTTC. Protein: CASSLIAGGNEQFF.

The chain links TRBV2 to TRBJ2-3; 10 positions match TRBD1. The CDR3 consists of 18 residues. Germline assignment: CDR1 SNHLY and CDR2 FYNNEI. With 6 bases clipped from V and 2 bases from J, the junction kept 14 bases outside the gene matches. CDR3 region: CASRTTGGGGRITDTQYF. The CDR3 nucleotides read TGTGCCAGCAGGACGACAGGGGGCGGCGGGCGGATCACAGATACGCAGTATTTT.

This sequence joins TRBV5-1 and TRBJ2-7; D could derive from TRBD1 or TRBD2 (5 bases each). The V gene's germline CDR1 is SGHRS and CDR2 YFSETQ. There are 12 residues in the CDR3. Deletions cut 3 bases from V and 7 bases from J, with 11 bases between. CDR3 nucleotides: TGCGCCAGCAGCTGGGGGAGTTTGGAGCAGTACTTC. Translation gives CASSWGSLEQYF. Full variable domain (outside the CDR3, taken from reference TRBV5-1 and TRBJ2-7): KAGVTQTPRYLIKTRGQQVTLSCSPISGHRSVSWYQQTPGQGLQFLFEYFSETQRNKGNFPGRFSGRQFSNSRSEMNVSTLELGDSALYLCASSWGSLEQYFGPGTRLTVT.

In its sample, this clone was seen a few times. The J gene is TRBJ1-1, the V gene TRBV25-1; no clear D. V shed 7 bases and J shed 3 bases, with 9 bases lying between them. The CDR3 has 12 amino acids. CDR1 is MGHDK, CDR2 SYGVNS, per germline. Here the CDR3 reads CASTGPYTEAFF. The CDR3 DNA is TGTGCCAGCACTGGGCCGTACACTGAAGCTTTCTTT.

On this clone itself: Other DNA variants within this sample encode the same CDR3. The rearrangement links TRBV9 to TRBJ2-1; 8 positions agree with TRBD2. With 0 bases clipped from V and 5 bases from J, the junction kept 4 bases outside the gene matches. This CDR3 is 15 amino acids long. Germline V gene sequence: CDR1 SGDLS, CDR2 YYNGEE. CDR3 amino acids: CASSVVAGNHNEQFF. The CDR3 bases are TGTGCCAGCAGCGTAGTAGCGGGAAACCACAATGAGCAGTTCTTC.

Comment on this clone: Other DNA sequences of this sample code for an identical CDR3. This chain joins TRBV7-9 and TRBJ1-2; D is possibly TRBD1 (6 bases). CDR3 size: 17 residues. In germline, CDR1 is SEHNR, CDR2 FQNEAQ (reference sequence). Trimming left V 5 bases short and J 0 bases short, with 19 bases between. The CDR3 DNA is TGTGCCAGCAGCCTATTCGTCGGGGGCGAAGCTAACTATGGCTACACCTTC. Its translation: CASSLFVGGEANYGYTF.

Here the CDR3 DNA reads TGTGCCAGCAGGGAAGGGGTTGCGGGCACAGATACGCAGTATTTT. It translates to CASREGVAGTDTQYF. This chain uses TRBV28 with TRBJ2-3, with D possibly being TRBD1 (5 bases). The CDR3 spans 15 residues. The V end lost 6 bases, the J end lost 1 base, and 14 bases lay between the germline ends. From germline, CDR1 is MDHEN and CDR2 SYDVKM.

The genes are TRBV19 and TRBJ2-1; a weak D match, TRBD1 (7 bases). Deletions cut 3 bases from V and 4 bases from J, with 13 bases between. From germline, CDR1 is LNHDA and CDR2 SQIVND (reference sequence). The CDR3 length is 15 residues. The CDR3 reads CASSIDQGGYNEQFF. CDR3 in DNA: TGTGCCAGTAGTATCGACCAGGGGGGTTACAATGAGCAGTTCTTC. The full variable domain, completed using reference TRBV19 and TRBJ2-1, is DGGITQSPKYLFRKEGQNVTLSCEQNLNHDAMYWYRQDPGQGLRLIYYSQIVNDFQKGDIAEGYSVSREKKESFPLTVTSAQKNPTAFYLCASSIDQGGYNEQFFGPGTRLTVL.

This sequence joins TRBV7-9 and TRBJ2-7; D is possibly TRBD1 (5 bases). The CDR3 has 13 residues. With 5 bases removed from V and 5 bases from J, the gap between germline ends came to 13 bases. Germline assignment: CDR1 SEHNR and CDR2 FQNEAQ (reference sequence). This CDR3 reads CASSLDTDHEQYF. CDR3 coding DNA: TGTGCCAGCAGCCTGGACACCGACCACGAGCAGTACTTC. Together with reference TRBV7-9 and TRBJ2-7, the CDR3 gives the full variable domain: DTGVSQNPRHKITKRGQNVTFRCDPISEHNRLYWYRQTLGQGPEFLTYFQNEAQLEKSRLLSDRFSAERPKGSFSTLEIQRTEQGDSAMYLCASSLDTDHEQYFGPGTRLTVT.

Points on this clone: In the same sample, other DNA sequences code for this CDR3. CDR3 sequence: CASSLRASYNEQFF. DNA for the CDR3: TGTGCCAGCAGTTTAAGGGCTTCCTACAATGAGCAGTTCTTC. The rearrangement links TRBV27 to TRBJ2-1; unclear D gene. The CDR3 has 14 amino acids. The germline gives CDR1 MNHEY, CDR2 SMNVEV (reference sequence). Between the trimmed V and J ends, which lost 2 bases and 1 base, there was a span of 6 bases.

The chain couples TRBV7-9 to TRBJ2-2; TRBD2 is a possible D gene (5 bases). This CDR3 comprises 12 residues. Germline CDR1 SEHNR, CDR2 FQNEAQ (reference sequence). V lost 7 bases and J lost 7, with 10 bases in between. Here the CDR3 DNA reads TGTGCCAGCACCCCAGCGGTCGGGGAGCTGTTTTTT. Translated: CASTPAVGELFF.

Worth noting for this clone: Possible read error: a much larger clone is one base away. The rearrangement links TRBV13 to TRBJ2-2; D is ambiguous. The CDR3 runs to 11 residues. The V end lost 2 bases, the J end lost 5 bases, and 0 bases lay between the germline ends. Germline assignment: CDR1 PRHDT and CDR2 FYEKMQ (reference sequence). The CDR3 sequence: CASSLTGELFF. In DNA, the CDR3 is TGTGCCAGCAGCTTAACCGGGGAGCTGTTTTTT.